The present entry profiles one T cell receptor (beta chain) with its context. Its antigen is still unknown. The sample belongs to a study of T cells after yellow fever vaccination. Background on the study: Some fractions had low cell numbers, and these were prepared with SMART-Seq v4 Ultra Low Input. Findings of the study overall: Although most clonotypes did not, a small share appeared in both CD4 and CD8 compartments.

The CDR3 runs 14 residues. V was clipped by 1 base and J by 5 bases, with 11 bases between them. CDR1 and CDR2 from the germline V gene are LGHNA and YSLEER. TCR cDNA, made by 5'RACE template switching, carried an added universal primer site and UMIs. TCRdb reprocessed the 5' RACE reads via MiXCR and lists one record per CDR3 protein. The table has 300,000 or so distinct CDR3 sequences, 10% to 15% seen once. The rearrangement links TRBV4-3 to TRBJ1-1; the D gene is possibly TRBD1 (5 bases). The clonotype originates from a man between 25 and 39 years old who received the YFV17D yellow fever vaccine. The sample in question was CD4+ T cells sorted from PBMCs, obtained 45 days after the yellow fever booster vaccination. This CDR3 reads CASSQVRGETEAFF. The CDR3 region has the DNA TGCGCCAGCAGCCAAGTCCGAGGGGAAACTGAAGCTTTCTTT.